This entry lists 13 T cell receptor beta chains sequenced from one sample in a study of blood T cell repertoires in COVID-19. Sequencing was performed with immunoSEQ multiplex PCR; in TCRdb, only in-frame clones are kept and a portion is missing. This table has some 250,000 clones, 75% to 90% appearing once. Specimen: peripheral blood. The receptors stem from a man under 40 with active or convalescent COVID-19.

This chain uses TRBV6-6 with TRBJ1-6, with 8 bases lining up with TRBD1. CDR1 is MNHNY and CDR2 is SVGAGI in the germline V gene (reference sequence). V trimming: 4 bases; J trimming: 7 bases; junction bases outside the gene matches: 3. The CDR3 runs to 14 residues. The CDR3 sequence: CASSSGTGNSPLHF. In DNA form, the CDR3 reads TGTGCCAGCAGTTCCGGGACAGGCAATTCACCCCTCCACTTT.

The V call is TRBV14, the J call TRBJ1-3; 8 nucleotides agree with TRBD1. The CDR3 loop spans 15 amino acids. The junction had 7 bases not matched to a gene; V was cut back by 6 bases and J by 3 bases. Per the germline V gene, CDR1 is SGHDN and CDR2 is FVKESK. Here the CDR3 reads CASRRSGGVGNTIYF. In DNA form, the CDR3 reads TGTGCCAGCAGGCGCTCAGGGGGCGTTGGAAACACCATATATTTT.

The genes are TRBV5-4 and TRBJ2-2; 11 bases align to TRBD2. The length of the CDR3 is 17 residues. The germline gives CDR1 SGHNT, CDR2 YYREEE (reference sequence). With 0 bases clipped from V and 3 bases from J, the junction kept 4 bases outside the gene matches. CDR3 in amino acids: CASSLVKLAGDTGELFF. The DNA of the CDR3 is TGTGCCAGCAGCTTGGTTAAACTAGCGGGGGACACCGGGGAGCTGTTTTTT.

V gene TRBV6-5 combines with J gene TRBJ1-1; 7 positions match TRBD1. V dropped 6 bases and J dropped 4; count of bases not matched to a gene: 2. CDR1 and CDR2 from the germline V gene are MNHEY and SVGAGI. The CDR3 sequence is 12 residues long. The CDR3 sequence is CASRDRATEAFF. The CDR3 DNA sequence: TGTGCCAGCAGAGACAGGGCCACTGAAGCTTTCTTT.

This chain joins TRBV13 and TRBJ2-1, with 8 bases matching TRBD2. Germline CDR1 reads PRHDT; CDR2 reads FYEKMQ (reference sequence). Trimming cost V 4 bases and J 5 bases; bases outside gene matches: 10. The CDR3 is 16 residues long. CDR3 sequence: CASSSTKRGRNNEQFF. The CDR3 DNA sequence: TGTGCCAGCAGCTCTACGAAGCGGGGGCGAAACAATGAGCAGTTCTTC.

This clone was counted between two and nine times. The chain links TRBV7-9 to TRBJ1-5, with D unclear. The CDR3 has 14 residues. V was cut by 5 bases and J by 4 bases, with 12 bases left in between. The germline V gene has CDR1 SEHNR and CDR2 FQNEAQ (reference sequence). The CDR3 sequence: CASSPGWANQPQHF. Written as DNA, the CDR3 is TGTGCCAGCAGCCCCGGCTGGGCGAATCAGCCCCAGCATTTT.

Remarks on this clone: Other nucleotide sequences from this sample produce the same CDR3. V gene TRBV19 combines with J gene TRBJ1-5, with TRBD1 matching 9 bases. The CDR3 is made up of 14 amino acids. Germline V gene data show CDR1 as LNHDA and CDR2 as SQIVND (reference sequence). The V gene end was trimmed by 6 bases and the J gene end by 6 bases; junction bases not matched to a gene: 6. DNA of the CDR3: TGTGCCAGTAGCATCCGGGACAGGGCTCAGCCCCAGCATTTT. Its translation: CASSIRDRAQPQHF.

The chain uses TRBV25-1 and TRBJ2-5; unclear D gene. This CDR3 contains 12 residues. Deletions cut 8 bases from V and 7 bases from J, with 14 bases between. Germline V gives CDR1 MGHDK, CDR2 SYGVNS. The CDR3 is CASRNPLGTQYF. CDR3 bases: TGTGCCAGCCGAAATCCGCTCGGGACCCAGTACTTC. The whole variable domain, filled in from reference TRBV25-1 and TRBJ2-5, reads EADIYQTPRYLVIGTGKKITLECSQTMGHDKMYWYQQDPGMELHLIHYSYGVNSTEKGDLSSESTVSRIRTEHFPLTLESARPSHTSQYLCASRNPLGTQYFGPGTRLLVL.

This chain uses TRBV9 with TRBJ2-3, with D possibly TRBD2 on 6 matching bases. V was pared by 2 bases and J by 4 bases, with 17 bases between. The CDR3 runs to 16 residues. The germline V gene has CDR1 SGDLS and CDR2 YYNGEE. Here the CDR3 DNA reads TGTGCCAGCAGCGTTCTCGGGGGAGGAGTCCCAGATACGCAGTATTTT. It codes for CASSVLGGGVPDTQYF.

The chain employs TRBV5-1 and TRBJ1-6; the D is unclear. V was cut by 0 bases and J by 10 bases, with 23 bases left in between. CDR1 and CDR2 from the germline V gene are SGHRS and YFSETQ. The CDR3 runs to 18 residues. The DNA of the CDR3 is TGCGCCAGCAGCTTGGTCATGGACTCCCATGTTCAGAGGTCACCCCTCCACTTT. It encodes CASSLVMDSHVQRSPLHF. The full variable domain, in which reference TRBV5-1 and TRBJ1-6 provide the parts outside the CDR3, is KAGVTQTPRYLIKTRGQQVTLSCSPISGHRSVSWYQQTPGQGLQFLFEYFSETQRNKGNFPGRFSGRQFSNSRSEMNVSTLELGDSALYLCASSLVMDSHVQRSPLHFGNGTRLTVT.

This clone showed up just once. The chain is built from TRBV30 and TRBJ2-3; 7 nucleotides line up with TRBD2. The CDR3 has 15 amino acids. With V trimmed by 4 bases and J by 7 bases, 14 bases remained unmatched. Germline V gives CDR1 GTSNPN, CDR2 SVGIG (reference sequence). The CDR3 DNA reads as TGTGCCTGGACGTCTCAGGGACTATGGCCTCATACGCAGTATTTT. As protein: CAWTSQGLWPHTQYF.

The chain joins TRBV3-1 (or the pseudogene TRBV3-2) to TRBJ2-1; unclear D gene. With 1 base removed from V and 4 bases from J, the gap between germline ends came to 8 bases. The CDR3 runs 14 residues. From germline, CDR1 is LGHDT and CDR2 YNNKEL (reference sequence). DNA for the CDR3: TGTGCCAGCAGCCAAGTGGTTGCGTACAATGAGCAGTTCTTC. This gives the protein CASSQVVAYNEQFF.

This clone was counted many times. The chain recombines TRBV27 with TRBJ2-7; 8 positions match TRBD2. The trim removed 3 bases at V and 3 bases at J, leaving 4 bases unmatched. This CDR3 contains 14 residues. From germline, CDR1 is MNHEY and CDR2 SMNVEV (reference sequence). CDR3 loop: CASSFSLAGYEQYF. CDR3 sequence (DNA): TGTGCCAGCAGTTTCTCCCTAGCGGGCTACGAGCAGTACTTC.